This TCR beta chain was recovered during a study of shared clonotypes between healthy human individuals. TCRdb's copy holds only in-frame clones and misses some; the assay was immunoSEQ multiplex PCR. Of roughly 2.6 million clones in the sample, more than 90% are singletons; the top ten hold over 0.12%. The receptor comes from a man between 18 and 29 years old in good health. Specimen: naive CD4+ T cells sorted from blood. As for subset: CD45RA+ positively selected.

CDR3 protein: CASSLDPAYNYGYTF. Here the CDR3 DNA reads TGTGCCAGCAGCTTAGATCCGGCATATAACTATGGCTACACCTTC. This chain joins TRBV11-2 and TRBJ1-2; D call uncertain. Trimming left V 0 bases short and J 1 base short, with 9 bases between. The germline V gene has CDR1 SGHAT and CDR2 FQNNGV. The CDR3 sequence is 15 residues long.